This T cell receptor (beta chain) was retrieved from a study of T cells in Graves' hyperthyroidism and ophthalmopathy (dated by TCRdb to between 2018 and 2021). In the study overall: To identify distinguishing TCR V-J signatures, a discovery cohort of 90 to 100 patients was used, comprising under 45 with Graves' ophthalmopathy and some 60 with stable Graves' hyperthyroidism. After blood sampling, hyperthyroidism patients were treated with methimazole at a starting dose of 30 mg daily, and ophthalmopathy patients were treated with high-dose intravenous methylprednisolone. In about 6 Graves' hyperthyroidism patients, the study also compared T-cell repertoires from thyroid tissue with T-cell repertoires from blood. For training and testing, the 80 to 100 patients in the discovery cohort were randomly divided in a 7:3 ratio. Whether ophthalmopathy could be predicted prospectively was tested in an independent validation cohort made up of under 20 hyperthyroidism patients plus 17 patients who later progressed to ophthalmopathy. The paper describes TCR Vbeta CDR3 sequencing of 135 peripheral blood samples, made up of about 40 ophthalmopathy patients, approximately 73 hyperthyroidism patients and some 17 progressor patients. Overall study outcomes, separate from this receptor: In validation, the model predicted progression to ophthalmopathy a median of about 6 months before onset, with approximately 71% sensitivity and roughly 77% specificity. In cross-validation, a model built on a 13 V-J signature told ophthalmopathy apart from stable hyperthyroidism with approximately 90% sensitivity and approximately 84% specificity, and in testing the same model reached 80%/75%. Blood samples also contained most of the expanded thyroid clonotypes (frequency above 0.001), which suggests that blood repertoires may reflect thyroid immune responses. No statistical method was used to set the sample size in advance, and investigators knew the group allocation.

From the cysteine up to the phenylalanine, the CDR3 has a length of 13 residues. Only the CDR3 portion is preserved as DNA: 39 bases, with reading frame beginning at the first base. Graves' hyperthyroidism was defined as stable when no progression to ophthalmopathy occurred over 18 months of follow-up. Hyperthyroidism patients were newly diagnosed, with disease duration under 2 months, and aged 18 to 65 years. Any patient with an uncontrolled infection, another autoimmune disease, pregnancy or lactation was excluded. Diagnoses were established on the basis of clinical symptoms, serum thyroxine and TRAb, thyroid ultrasound, and orbital computed tomography. Total RNA was extracted using Trizol reagent, and RNA quality was assessed on an Agilent 2100 Bioanalyzer. Points on this clonotype: The antigen it recognizes is unknown. Base qualities were left out, and no much larger clone turns up one base away.

Amplification of TCR beta CDR3 regions was carried out from RNA transcripts. For the first round of RT-PCR on the TCR CDR3, the HTBI primer set was used together with the Qiagen OneStep RT-PCR kit. Libraries were constructed in a second round of multiplex PCR, after which size selection and purification were carried out. The libraries were sequenced on an Illumina HiSeq2000 using paired-end 100 bp reads. Regarding the original processing steps: SOAPnuke was used to process the raw data, with reads discarded if the reads contained adapters or uncalled bases, had a mean Phred below 15, or lacked an exact constant-primer or identifier match. COPE v1.2.5 was used to merge the high-quality paired reads, and each unique nucleotide sequence was defined as a clonotype. Clonotypes were aligned to IMGT TRBV, TRBD and TRBJ reference segments using MiTCR v1.1. Analysis was restricted to V-J combinations with a frequency above 0.0001, which covered roughly 99% of repertoires. A TCS score was defined as the ratio between F50 (clonal expansion) and ExV (chaos), using BLOSUM62-based TCRdist between CDR3 peptides within each V-J. Welch's t-statistics and random forest reduced around 520 V-J features to roughly 13, which were used in a naive Bayes classifier (R e1071). Thyroid-blood repertoire similarity was quantified with the Morisita-Horn index. Using fastp at Q25 and MiXCR, TCRdb reprocessed the public reads and kept productive beta chains. Each entry merges the rows of one CDR3 protein and shows their most common DNA and genes. For this entry, the V and J calls and clone size follow TCRdb and not the study's own pipeline. This sample lists a few hundred thousand distinct CDR3 sequences; roughly 46% were detected once. The ten largest make up around 7.7% of the sample.

The sequence derives from a woman between 18 and 29 years old with Graves' hyperthyroidism. Sequencing was done on a sample of peripheral blood or thyroid tissue (not recorded which). The sequence joins TRBV12-3 or TRBV12-4 to TRBJ1-5, and TRBD1 may be the D gene, going by 6 matching bases. Read as DNA, the sequence is TGTGCTAGTGGTTTAGCGACAGGTGGGCCCCAGCATTTT. Its translation is CASGLATGGPQHF.